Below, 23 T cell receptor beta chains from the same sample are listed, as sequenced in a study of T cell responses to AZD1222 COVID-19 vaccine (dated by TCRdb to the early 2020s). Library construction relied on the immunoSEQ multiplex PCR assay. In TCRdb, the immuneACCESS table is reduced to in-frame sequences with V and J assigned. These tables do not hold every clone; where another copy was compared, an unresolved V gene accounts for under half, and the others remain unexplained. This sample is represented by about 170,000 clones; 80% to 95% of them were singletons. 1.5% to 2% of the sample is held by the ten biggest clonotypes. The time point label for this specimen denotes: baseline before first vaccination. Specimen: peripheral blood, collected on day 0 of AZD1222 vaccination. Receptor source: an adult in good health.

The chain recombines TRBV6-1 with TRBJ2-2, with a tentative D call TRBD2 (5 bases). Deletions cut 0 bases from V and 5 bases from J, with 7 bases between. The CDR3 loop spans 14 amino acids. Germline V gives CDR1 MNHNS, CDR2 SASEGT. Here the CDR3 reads CASSEASGTGELFF. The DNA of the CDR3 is TGTGCCAGCAGTGAAGCATCGGGAACCGGGGAGCTGTTTTTT.

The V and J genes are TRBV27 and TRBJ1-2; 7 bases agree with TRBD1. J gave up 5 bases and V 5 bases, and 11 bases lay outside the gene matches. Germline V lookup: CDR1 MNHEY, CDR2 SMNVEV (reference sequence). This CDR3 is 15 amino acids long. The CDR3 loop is CASSPRGQPPYGYTF. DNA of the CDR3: TGTGCCAGCAGTCCACGGGGACAGCCACCTTATGGCTACACCTTC.

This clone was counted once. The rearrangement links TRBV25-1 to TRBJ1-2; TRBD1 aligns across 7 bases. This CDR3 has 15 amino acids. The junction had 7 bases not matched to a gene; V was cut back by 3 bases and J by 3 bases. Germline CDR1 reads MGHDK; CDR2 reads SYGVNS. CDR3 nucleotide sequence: TGTGCCAGCAGTGATCCCTCGGGGACAGACTATGGCTACACCTTC. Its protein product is CASSDPSGTDYGYTF.

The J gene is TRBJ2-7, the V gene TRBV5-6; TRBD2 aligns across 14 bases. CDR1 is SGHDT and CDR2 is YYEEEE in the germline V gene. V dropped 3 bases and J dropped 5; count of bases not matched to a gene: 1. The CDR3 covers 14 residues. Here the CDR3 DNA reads TGTGCCAGCAGCTGGGGACTAGCGGGGGACGAGCAGTACTTC. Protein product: CASSWGLAGDEQYF.

The CDR3 loop is CASSWRAGETQYF. The CDR3 region has the DNA TGTGCCAGCAGTTGGAGGGCCGGGGAGACCCAGTACTTC. The genes are TRBV2 and TRBJ2-5; a possible D gene is TRBD2 (6 bases). Germline-derived CDR1 and CDR2 are SNHLY and FYNNEI. This CDR3 region has 13 residues. V lost 5 bases and J lost 5, with 12 bases in between. The variable domain in full, completed from reference TRBV2 and TRBJ2-5, reads EPEVTQTPSHQVTQMGQEVILRCVPISNHLYFYWYRQILGQKVEFLVSFYNNEISEKSEIFDDQFSVERPDGSNFTLKIRSTKLEDSAMYFCASSWRAGETQYFGPGTRLLVL.

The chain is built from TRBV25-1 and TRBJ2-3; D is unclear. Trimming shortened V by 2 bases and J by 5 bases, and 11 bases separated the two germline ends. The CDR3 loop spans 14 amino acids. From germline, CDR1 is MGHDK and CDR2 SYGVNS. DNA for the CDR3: TGTGCCAGCAGTGAAGGGCAGGTGGGAGATACGCAGTATTTT. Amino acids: CASSEGQVGDTQYF.

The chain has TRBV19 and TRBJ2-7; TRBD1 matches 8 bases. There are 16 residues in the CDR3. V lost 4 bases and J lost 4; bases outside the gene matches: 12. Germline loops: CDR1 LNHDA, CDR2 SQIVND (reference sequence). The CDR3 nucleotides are TGTGCCAGTAGTACTATACCGGGACAGGAGATATACGAGCAGTACTTC. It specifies CASSTIPGQEIYEQYF.

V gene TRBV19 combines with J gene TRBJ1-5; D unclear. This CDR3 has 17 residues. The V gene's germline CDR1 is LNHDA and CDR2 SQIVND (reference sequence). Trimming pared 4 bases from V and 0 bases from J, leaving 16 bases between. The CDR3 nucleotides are TGTGCCAGTAGTAACATGATAAGAAGTTATAGCAATCAGCCCCAGCATTTT. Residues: CASSNMIRSYSNQPQHF.

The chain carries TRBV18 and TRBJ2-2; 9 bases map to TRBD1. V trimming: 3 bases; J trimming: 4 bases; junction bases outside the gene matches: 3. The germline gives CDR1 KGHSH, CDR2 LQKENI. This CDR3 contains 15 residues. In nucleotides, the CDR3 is TGTGCCAGCTCACCGGACAGGGGAGCCACCGGGGAGCTGTTTTTT. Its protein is CASSPDRGATGELFF. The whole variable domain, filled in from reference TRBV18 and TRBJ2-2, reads NAGVMQNPRHLVRRRGQEARLRCSPMKGHSHVYWYRQLPEEGLKFMVYLQKENIIDESGMPKERFSAEFPKEGPSILRIQQVVRGDSAAYFCASSPDRGATGELFFGEGSRLTVL.

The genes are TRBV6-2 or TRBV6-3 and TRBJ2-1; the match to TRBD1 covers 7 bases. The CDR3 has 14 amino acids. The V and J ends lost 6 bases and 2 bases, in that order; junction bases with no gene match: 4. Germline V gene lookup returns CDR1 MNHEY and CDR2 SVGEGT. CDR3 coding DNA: TGTGCCAGCAGCAAGGGACAGCCCTACAATGAGCAGTTCTTC. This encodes CASSKGQPYNEQFF.

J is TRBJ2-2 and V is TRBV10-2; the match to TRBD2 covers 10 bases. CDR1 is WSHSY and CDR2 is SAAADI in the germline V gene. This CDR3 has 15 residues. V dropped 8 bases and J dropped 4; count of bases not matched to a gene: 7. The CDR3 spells CASRPSGGGTGELFF. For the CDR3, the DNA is TGCGCCAGCCGTCCTAGCGGGGGCGGCACCGGGGAGCTGTTTTTT.

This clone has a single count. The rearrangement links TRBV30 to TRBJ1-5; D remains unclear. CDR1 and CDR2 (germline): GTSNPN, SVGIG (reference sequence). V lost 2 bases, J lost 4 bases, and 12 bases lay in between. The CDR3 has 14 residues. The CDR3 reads CAWSQFGLNQPQHF. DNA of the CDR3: TGTGCCTGGAGTCAATTTGGGTTGAATCAGCCCCAGCATTTT.

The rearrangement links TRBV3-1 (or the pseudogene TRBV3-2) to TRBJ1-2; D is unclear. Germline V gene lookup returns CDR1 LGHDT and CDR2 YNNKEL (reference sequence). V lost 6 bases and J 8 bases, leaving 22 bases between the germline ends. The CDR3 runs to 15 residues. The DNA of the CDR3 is TGTGCCAGCAGTCCGGCCAACCGACCGGCAGAAGGCTACACCTTC. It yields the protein CASSPANRPAEGYTF.

CDR3 sequence reads: CASRRNRANQPQHF. The CDR3 DNA reads TGTGCCAGCAGACGTAACAGGGCCAATCAGCCCCAGCATTTT. The chain couples TRBV6-5 to TRBJ1-5, with D tentatively TRBD1 (6 bases). The V gene's germline CDR1 is MNHEY and CDR2 SVGAGI. CDR3 length: 14 amino acids. Trimming took off 6 bases at V and 3 bases at J, with 12 bases between the two ends.

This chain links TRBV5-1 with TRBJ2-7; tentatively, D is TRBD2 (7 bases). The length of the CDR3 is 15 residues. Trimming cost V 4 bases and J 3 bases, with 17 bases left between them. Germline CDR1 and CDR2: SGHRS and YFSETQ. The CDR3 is CASSRTGGQSYEQYF. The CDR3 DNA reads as TGCGCCAGCAGCAGAACGGGGGGCCAGAGCTACGAGCAGTACTTC. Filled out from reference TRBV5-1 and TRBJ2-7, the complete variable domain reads KAGVTQTPRYLIKTRGQQVTLSCSPISGHRSVSWYQQTPGQGLQFLFEYFSETQRNKGNFPGRFSGRQFSNSRSEMNVSTLELGDSALYLCASSRTGGQSYEQYFGPGTRLTVT.

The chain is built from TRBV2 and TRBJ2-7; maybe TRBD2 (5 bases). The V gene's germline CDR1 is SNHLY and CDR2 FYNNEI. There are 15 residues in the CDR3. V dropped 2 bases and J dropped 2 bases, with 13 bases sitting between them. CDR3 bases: TGTGCCAGCAGTGAACGGAGGCAGGTTACCTACGAGCAGTACTTC. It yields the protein CASSERRQVTYEQYF.

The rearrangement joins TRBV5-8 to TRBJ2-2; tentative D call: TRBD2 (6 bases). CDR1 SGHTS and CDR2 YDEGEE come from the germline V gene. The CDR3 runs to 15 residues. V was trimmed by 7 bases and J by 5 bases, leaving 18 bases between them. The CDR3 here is CASGPQVAGTGELFF. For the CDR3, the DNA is TGTGCCAGCGGGCCACAGGTGGCGGGAACCGGGGAGCTGTTTTTT.

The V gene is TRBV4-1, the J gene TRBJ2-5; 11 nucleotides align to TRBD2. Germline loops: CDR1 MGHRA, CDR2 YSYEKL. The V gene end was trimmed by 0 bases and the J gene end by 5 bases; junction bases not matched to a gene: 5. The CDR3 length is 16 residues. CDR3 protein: CASSQDMRLAGETQYF. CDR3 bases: TGCGCCAGCAGCCAAGATATGAGACTAGCGGGGGAGACCCAGTACTTC.

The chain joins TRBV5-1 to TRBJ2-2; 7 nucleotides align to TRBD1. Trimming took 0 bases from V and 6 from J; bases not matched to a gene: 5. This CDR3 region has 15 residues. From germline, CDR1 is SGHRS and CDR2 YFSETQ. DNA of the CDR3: TGCGCCAGCAGCTTGGGACAGGGCAGATCCGGGGAGCTGTTTTTT. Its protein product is CASSLGQGRSGELFF.

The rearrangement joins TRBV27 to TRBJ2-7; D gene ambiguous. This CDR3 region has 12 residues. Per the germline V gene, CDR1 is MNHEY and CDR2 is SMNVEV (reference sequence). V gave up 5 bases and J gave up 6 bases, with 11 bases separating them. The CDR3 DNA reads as TGTGCCAGCAGTCTCCTAGTCACCGAGCAGTACTTC. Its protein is CASSLLVTEQYF.

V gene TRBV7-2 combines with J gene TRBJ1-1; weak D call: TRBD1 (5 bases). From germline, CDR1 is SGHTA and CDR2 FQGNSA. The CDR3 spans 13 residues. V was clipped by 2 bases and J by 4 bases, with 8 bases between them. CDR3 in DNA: TGTGCCAGCAGCTTACGGCAGGGCACTGAAGCTTTCTTT. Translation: CASSLRQGTEAFF.

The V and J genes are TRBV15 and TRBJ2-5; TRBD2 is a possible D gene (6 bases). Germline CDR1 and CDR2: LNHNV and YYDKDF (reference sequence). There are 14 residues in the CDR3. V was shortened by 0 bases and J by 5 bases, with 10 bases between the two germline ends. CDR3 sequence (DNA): TGTGCCACCAGCAGAGATCGGGGGTCGGAGACCCAGTACTTC. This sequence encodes CATSRDRGSETQYF.

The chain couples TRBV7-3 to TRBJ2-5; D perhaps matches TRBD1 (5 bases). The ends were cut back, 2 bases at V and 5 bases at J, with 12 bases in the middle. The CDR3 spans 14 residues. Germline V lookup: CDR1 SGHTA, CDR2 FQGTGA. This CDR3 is CASSLYGARETQYF. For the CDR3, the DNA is TGTGCCAGCAGCTTATATGGGGCGAGGGAGACCCAGTACTTC.